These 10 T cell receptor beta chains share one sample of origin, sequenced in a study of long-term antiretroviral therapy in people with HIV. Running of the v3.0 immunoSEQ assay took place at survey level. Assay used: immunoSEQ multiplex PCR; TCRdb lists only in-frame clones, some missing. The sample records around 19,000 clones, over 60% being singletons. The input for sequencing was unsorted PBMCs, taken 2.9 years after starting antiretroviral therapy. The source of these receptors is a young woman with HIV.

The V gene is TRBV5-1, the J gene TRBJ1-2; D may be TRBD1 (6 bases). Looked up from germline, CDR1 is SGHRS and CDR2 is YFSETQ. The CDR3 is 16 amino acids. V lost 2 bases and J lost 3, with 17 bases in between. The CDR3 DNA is TGCGCCAGCAGCTTAGACAGGAGGAAGGTCGACTATGGCTACACCTTC. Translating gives CASSLDRRKVDYGYTF.

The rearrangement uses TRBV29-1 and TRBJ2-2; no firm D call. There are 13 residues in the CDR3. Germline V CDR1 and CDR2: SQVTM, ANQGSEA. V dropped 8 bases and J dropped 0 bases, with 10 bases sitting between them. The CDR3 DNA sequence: TGCAGCTTCATACCGTCGAACACCGGGGAGCTGTTTTTT. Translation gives CSFIPSNTGELFF.

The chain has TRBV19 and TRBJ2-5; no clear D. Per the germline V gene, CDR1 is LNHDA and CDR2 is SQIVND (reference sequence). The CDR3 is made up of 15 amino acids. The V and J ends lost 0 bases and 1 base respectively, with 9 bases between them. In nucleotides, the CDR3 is TGTGCCAGTAGTATAGATCGTATCCGCCAAGAGACCCAGTACTTC. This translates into CASSIDRIRQETQYF.

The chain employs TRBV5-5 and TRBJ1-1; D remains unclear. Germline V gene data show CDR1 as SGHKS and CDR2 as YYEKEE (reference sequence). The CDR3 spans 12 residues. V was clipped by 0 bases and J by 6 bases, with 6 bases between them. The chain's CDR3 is CASSLDTAEAFF. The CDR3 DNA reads TGTGCCAGCAGCTTGGATACAGCTGAAGCTTTCTTT.

The CDR3 bases are TGTGCCAGTAGTATTGGACAGAGGGGTTACTATGGCTACACCTTC. This sequence encodes CASSIGQRGYYGYTF. This chain uses TRBV19 with TRBJ1-2; a possible D gene is TRBD1 (6 bases). The CDR3 length is 15 residues. Germline V gene lookup returns CDR1 LNHDA and CDR2 SQIVND (reference sequence). V lost 3 bases to trimming and J lost 3 bases, with 14 bases between them.

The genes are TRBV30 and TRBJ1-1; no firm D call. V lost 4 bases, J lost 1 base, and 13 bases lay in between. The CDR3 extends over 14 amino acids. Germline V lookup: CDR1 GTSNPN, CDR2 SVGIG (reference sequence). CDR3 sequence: CAWTPHGRNTEAFF. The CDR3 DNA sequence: TGTGCCTGGACCCCTCACGGGAGGAACACTGAAGCTTTCTTT.

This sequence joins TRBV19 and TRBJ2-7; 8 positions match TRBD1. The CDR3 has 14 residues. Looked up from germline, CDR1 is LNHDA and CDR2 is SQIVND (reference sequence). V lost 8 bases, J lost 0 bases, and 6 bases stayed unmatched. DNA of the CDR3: TGTGCCAGTGGACAGGGTGGCAACTCCTACGAGCAGTACTTC. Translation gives CASGQGGNSYEQYF.

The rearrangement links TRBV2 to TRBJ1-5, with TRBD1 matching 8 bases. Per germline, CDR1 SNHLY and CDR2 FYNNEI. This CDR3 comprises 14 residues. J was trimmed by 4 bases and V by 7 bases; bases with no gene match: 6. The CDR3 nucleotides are TGTGCCAGCATTGACAGGGGTGGTAATCAGCCCCAGCATTTT. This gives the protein CASIDRGGNQPQHF.

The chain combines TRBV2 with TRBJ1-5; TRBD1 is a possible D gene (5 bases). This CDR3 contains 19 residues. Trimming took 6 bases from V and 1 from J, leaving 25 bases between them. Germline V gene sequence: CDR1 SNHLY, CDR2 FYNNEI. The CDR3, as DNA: TGTGCCAGCAGCCACTTGCGTGGAGGGGCCAATTTGAGCAATCAGCCCCAGCATTTT. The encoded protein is CASSHLRGGANLSNQPQHF.

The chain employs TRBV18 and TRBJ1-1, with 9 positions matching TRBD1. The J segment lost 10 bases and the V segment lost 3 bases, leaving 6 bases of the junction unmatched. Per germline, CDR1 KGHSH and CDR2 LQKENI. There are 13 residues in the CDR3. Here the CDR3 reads CASSPPGQGVAFF. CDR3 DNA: TGTGCCAGCTCACCCCCGGGACAGGGTGTAGCTTTCTTT.